A single sample gave rise to the 18 T cell receptor beta chains below, sequenced in a study of monozygotic twins with inflammatory bowel disease (dated by TCRdb to the late 2010s). The method behind the library was 5' RACE. The reads were generated on an Illumina HiSeq 2500. Following TCRdb reprocessing, every CDR3 protein sequence forms one entry, and DNA is not provided. The sample table on file contains fewer than 450,000 distinct CDR3 sequences. 2.5% to 3% of the sample is held by the ten biggest clonotypes. The sequenced sample was blood. These receptors came from a human donor with ulcerative colitis or Crohn's disease, or a healthy co-twin of an affected twin (not recorded which).

This CDR3 is CASSKDRGLTLHF. This sequence joins TRBV12-3 or TRBV12-4 and TRBJ1-6; no DNA is available, so the TRBD1 call from TCRdb remains unchecked. The CDR3 consists of 13 residues.

This chain uses TRBV24-1 with TRBJ1-2; TCRdb returns TRBD1, unconfirmable since there is no DNA. Germline CDR1 reads KGHDR; CDR2 reads SFDVKD. This CDR3 contains 13 residues. The CDR3 loop is CATSDGDVYGYTF.

CDR3 in amino acids: CSVEGRGGTYEQYF. The chain recombines TRBV29-1 with TRBJ2-7; there is no DNA to check the TCRdb D call of TRBD1. The V gene's germline CDR1 is SQVTM and CDR2 ANQGSEA. The CDR3 extends over 14 amino acids.

The chain couples TRBV10-3 to TRBJ2-1; TCRdb gives TRBD1 as the D gene, but with no DNA this cannot be confirmed. This CDR3 is 13 amino acids long. Per the germline V gene, CDR1 is ENHRY and CDR2 is SYGVKD. The CDR3: CAISSQGDNEQFF.

The chain has TRBV5-1 and TRBJ2-3; TCRdb designates TRBD1, a call that cannot be tested without DNA. The CDR3 spans 15 residues. Germline V gene lookup returns CDR1 SGHRS and CDR2 YFSETQ. The CDR3 region is CASSLGGGYTDTQYF. The whole variable domain, remainder taken from reference TRBV5-1 and TRBJ2-3, is KAGVTQTPRYLIKTRGQQVTLSCSPISGHRSVSWYQQTPGQGLQFLFEYFSETQRNKGNFPGRFSGRQFSNSRSEMNVSTLELGDSALYLCASSLGGGYTDTQYFGPGTRLTVL.

J is TRBJ2-1 and V is TRBV2; TCRdb calls TRBD1, which cannot be checked without DNA. Per the germline V gene, CDR1 is SNHLY and CDR2 is FYNNEI. CDR3 size: 16 residues. The CDR3 protein is CASSPVQPGSYNEQFF.

The V gene is TRBV5-1, the J gene TRBJ1-4; TCRdb lists TRBD1, though no DNA is available to test this call. The CDR3 extends over 16 amino acids. Germline CDR1 and CDR2: SGHRS and YFSETQ. This CDR3 is CASSLTGQGSGEKLFF.

This rearrangement joins TRBV5-4 to TRBJ2-2; TCRdb's D call of TRBD1 is untestable without DNA. CDR1 SGHNT and CDR2 YYREEE come from the germline V gene (reference sequence). This CDR3 comprises 17 residues. CDR3 region: CASSVMQGARPTGELFF. Full variable domain (remainder filled in from reference TRBV5-4 and TRBJ2-2): ETGVTQSPTHLIKTRGQQVTLRCSSQSGHNTVSWYQQALGQGPQFIFQYYREEENGRGNFPPRFSGLQFPNYSSELNVNALELDDSALYLCASSVMQGARPTGELFFGEGSRLTVL.

The chain links TRBV20-1 to TRBJ2-6; TCRdb lists TRBD1, though no DNA is available to test this call. Germline V gene sequence: CDR1 DFQATT, CDR2 SNEGSKA (reference sequence). There are 14 residues in the CDR3. This CDR3 is CSATGDSGANVLTF.

This chain uses TRBV9 with TRBJ2-3. The CDR3 covers 14 residues. Germline V lookup: CDR1 SGDLS, CDR2 YYNGEE. The CDR3 reads CASSVVGNTDTQYF.

The rearrangement uses TRBV5-1 and TRBJ2-5; TCRdb names TRBD2, which stays unverified in the absence of DNA. The CDR3 has 18 residues. CDR1 SGHRS and CDR2 YFSETQ come from the germline V gene. CDR3 in amino acids: CASSLSGTSGGAVETQYF.

The rearrangement uses TRBV4-2 and TRBJ2-5; with no DNA, the TCRdb D assignment of TRBD2 cannot be verified. This CDR3 comprises 16 residues. Germline CDR1 LGHNA, CDR2 YNFKEQ. The CDR3 loop is CASSQSLAPGQETQYF.

The V and J genes are TRBV4-3 and TRBJ2-5; absent DNA, TCRdb's TRBD2 call cannot be checked. The CDR3 spans 16 residues. Germline V gene sequence: CDR1 LGHNA, CDR2 YSLEER. The chain's CDR3 is CASSFRTRGVGETQYF.

The chain employs TRBV7-2 and TRBJ1-4. This CDR3 is built from 14 residues. The germline gives CDR1 SGHTA, CDR2 FQGNSA. The CDR3 reads CASSSSGGGEKLFF.

The chain employs TRBV12-3 or TRBV12-4 and TRBJ1-2. This CDR3 comprises 16 residues. The CDR3 sequence is CASSSWVGGTNYGYTF.

CDR3 sequence: CASSQDINGQTNSPLHF. The chain joins TRBV4-2 to TRBJ1-6; the TCRdb D gene call, TRBD1, has no DNA to confirm it. This CDR3 contains 17 residues. Looked up from germline, CDR1 is LGHNA and CDR2 is YNFKEQ.

The genes are TRBV24-1 and TRBJ2-2; no DNA is available, so the TRBD1 call from TCRdb remains unchecked. This CDR3 spans 15 amino acids. Germline CDR1 and CDR2: KGHDR and SFDVKD. The CDR3 spells CATSDPGTGAGELFF.

The chain couples TRBV19 to TRBJ1-5; the D call from TCRdb, TRBD1, cannot be confirmed without DNA. The CDR3 contains 15 residues. Germline lookup yields CDR1 LNHDA and CDR2 SQIVND (reference sequence). The CDR3 is CASSIVGTANQPQHF.